Below are 20 T cell receptor beta chains sequenced from a single sample in a study of blood T cell repertoires in COVID-19. The protocol was immunoSEQ multiplex PCR, while the TCRdb copy is restricted to in-frame clones and leaves out a portion. The sample records about 180,000 clones, over 80% being singletons. What was sequenced was peripheral blood. The receptors stem from a woman aged 35 to 49 with COVID-19, enrolled during active disease.

V and J are TRBV7-9 and TRBJ1-3; 10 bases line up with TRBD1. The CDR3 totals 14 residues. The junction had 5 bases not matched to a gene; V was cut back by 10 bases and J by 2 bases. Per germline, CDR1 SEHNR and CDR2 FQNEAQ (reference sequence). CDR3 sequence reads: CANAGTGAGNTIYF. The DNA for the CDR3 is TGTGCCAATGCCGGGACAGGGGCTGGAAACACCATATATTTT.

The chain recombines TRBV6-2 or TRBV6-3 with TRBJ1-2; no definite D call. CDR3 length: 13 amino acids. With 2 bases removed from V and 8 bases from J, the gap between germline ends came to 12 bases. Germline V gives CDR1 MNHEY, CDR2 SVGEGT. The CDR3 loop is CASSYKPGSGYTF. CDR3 coding DNA: TGTGCCAGCAGTTACAAGCCCGGGAGCGGCTACACCTTC.

As regards this clone: The missing conserved phenylalanine or tryptophan at the end of this CDR3 makes a read error likely. The DNA is omitted, as the CDR3 cannot be located on it reliably, and the CDR3 follows TCRdb's listing. This chain links TRBV3-1 (or the pseudogene TRBV3-2) with TRBJ1-2. The germline CDR1 and CDR2 sequences are LGHDT and YNNKEL (reference sequence). With termini counted, the CDR3 has 11 amino acids. The CDR3: CASSRPGNWVI.

The V gene is TRBV13, the J gene TRBJ1-4; 7 nucleotides agree with TRBD1. Germline loops: CDR1 PRHDT, CDR2 FYEKMQ (reference sequence). J lost 4 bases, V lost 5 bases, and 7 bases had no gene match. The CDR3 sequence is 15 residues long. The CDR3 DNA reads TGTGCCAGCAGCGCGACGACAGGGCTTAATGAAAAACTGTTTTTT. Its protein product is CASSATTGLNEKLFF. Combining the CDR3 with reference TRBV13 and TRBJ1-4 gives the whole variable domain AAGVIQSPRHLIKEKRETATLKCYPIPRHDTVYWYQQGPGQDPQFLISFYEKMQSDKGSIPDRFSAQQFSDYHSELNMSSLELGDSALYFCASSATTGLNEKLFFGSGTQLSVL.

This clone was observed a single time. The J gene is TRBJ2-7, the V gene TRBV2, with a possible D match to TRBD2 (7 bases). The CDR3 extends over 13 amino acids. Germline CDR1 and CDR2: SNHLY and FYNNEI. V dropped 6 bases and J dropped 2 bases, with 11 bases sitting between them. This CDR3 is CASRGGTTYEQYF. The CDR3 bases are TGTGCCAGCAGAGGGGGGACTACCTACGAGCAGTACTTC.

This chain links TRBV5-1 with TRBJ1-1; 7 bases are shared with TRBD1. Germline CDR1 SGHRS, CDR2 YFSETQ. The length of the CDR3 is 14 residues. Trimming took 1 base from V and 1 from J; bases not matched to a gene: 1. CDR3 amino acids: CASSLPGGNTEAFF. In nucleotides, the CDR3 is TGCGCCAGCAGCTTGCCAGGGGGGAACACTGAAGCTTTCTTT.

The chain uses TRBV14 and TRBJ1-2; D gene uncertain. Trimming left V 4 bases short and J 3 bases short, with 9 bases between. Germline lookup yields CDR1 SGHDN and CDR2 FVKESK. The CDR3 has 13 residues. The CDR3 sequence is CASSLRQDYGYTF. The CDR3 DNA reads as TGTGCCAGCAGCCTCCGACAAGACTATGGCTACACCTTC.

The rearrangement links TRBV5-5 to TRBJ1-1; D unclear. This CDR3 is 13 amino acids long. CDR1 and CDR2 (germline): SGHKS, YYEKEE (reference sequence). The ends were cut back, 2 bases at V and 1 base at J, with 6 bases in the middle. CDR3 region: CASSLISNTEAFF. Written as DNA, the CDR3 is TGTGCCAGCAGCTTAATATCGAACACTGAAGCTTTCTTT.

The chain joins TRBV28 to TRBJ1-5; TRBD1 agrees at 7 bases. The CDR3 is 13 residues long. With V trimmed by 11 bases and J by 3 bases, 7 bases remained unmatched. Germline V CDR1 and CDR2: MDHEN, SYDVKM. CDR3 region: CAGNRGNNQPQHF. The CDR3 DNA reads as TGTGCCGGAAACAGGGGTAACAATCAGCCCCAGCATTTT.

DNA of the CDR3: TGTGCCAGCTCCCCGGGCGGAGGGGGCAGGGCCGGGGAGCTGTTTTTT. Its protein product is CASSPGGGGRAGELFF. The chain links TRBV27 to TRBJ2-2; tentative D call: TRBD1 (7 bases). Germline values: CDR1 MNHEY, CDR2 SMNVEV (reference sequence). This CDR3 has 16 amino acids. V gave up 8 bases and J gave up 6 bases, with 22 bases separating them.

This rearrangement joins TRBV2 to TRBJ2-3; 8 nucleotides align to TRBD1. The V segment lost 7 bases and the J segment 2 bases; nucleotides outside the gene matches: 5. The CDR3 covers 14 residues. The germline CDR1 and CDR2 sequences are SNHLY and FYNNEI. The CDR3: CASIKGQATDTQYF. Here the CDR3 DNA reads TGTGCCAGCATCAAGGGACAGGCCACAGATACGCAGTATTTT.

The V call is TRBV6-5, the J call TRBJ2-1; D may be TRBD1 (9 bases). The germline V gene has CDR1 MNHEY and CDR2 SVGAGI. The V end lost 7 bases, the J end lost 5 bases, and 15 bases lay between the germline ends. The CDR3 spans 14 residues. The CDR3 DNA reads TGTGCCAGCATAGCGGGACAGGGAGACAATGAGCAGTTCTTC. This codes for CASIAGQGDNEQFF.

V usage is TRBV29-1 and J usage is TRBJ2-3; 9 nucleotides agree with TRBD1. This CDR3 contains 14 residues. Germline V gene sequence: CDR1 SQVTM, CDR2 ANQGSEA. Trimming took 4 bases from V and 2 from J; bases not matched to a gene: 4. DNA of the CDR3: TGCAGCGTTGTGGGGACAGGGACCACAGATACGCAGTATTTT. It specifies CSVVGTGTTDTQYF.

This clone was counted a single time. V is TRBV24-1 and J is TRBJ2-1, with 10 positions matching TRBD1. The CDR3 extends over 15 amino acids. Losses at the gene ends were 5 bases for V and 7 bases for J; bases not matched to a gene: 7. Germline CDR1 is KGHDR and CDR2 is SFDVKD. The CDR3 region has the DNA TGTGCCACCAGTGCCCGGGACAGGGGAATGAATGAGCAGTTCTTC. Amino acid sequence: CATSARDRGMNEQFF.

This clone was counted only a few times. The J gene is TRBJ2-6, the V gene TRBV9; possibly TRBD1 for D (6 bases). V dropped 0 bases and J dropped 0 bases, with 13 bases sitting between them. The CDR3 totals 18 residues. Germline lookup yields CDR1 SGDLS and CDR2 YYNGEE. The CDR3 DNA is TGTGCCAGCAGCGTAGAAGGGGGTGGAAGCTCTGGGGCCAACGTCCTGACTTTC. Translation: CASSVEGGGSSGANVLTF.

The chain joins TRBV15 to TRBJ1-2; 8 bases are a match to TRBD1. The length of the CDR3 is 14 residues. Germline V gene data show CDR1 as LNHNV and CDR2 as YYDKDF (reference sequence). Trimming removed 7 bases from V and 2 bases from J; junction bases left unmatched: 6. The CDR3 loop is CATIGTGSNYGYTF. The CDR3, as DNA: TGTGCCACCATTGGGACAGGCTCAAACTATGGCTACACCTTC.

The V call is TRBV24-1, the J call TRBJ1-5; 7 bases fit TRBD1. CDR3 length equals 15 residues. CDR1 is KGHDR and CDR2 is SFDVKD in the germline V gene. V lost 4 bases, J lost 4 bases, and 6 bases stayed unmatched. The CDR3 region is CATSDPGTANQPQHF. For the CDR3, the DNA is TGTGCCACCAGTGACCCTGGGACAGCAAATCAGCCCCAGCATTTT.

V gene TRBV28 combines with J gene TRBJ2-7; 8 nucleotides align to TRBD1. This CDR3 is 14 amino acids long. The ends lost 7 bases at V and 4 bases at J; junction bases unmatched: 9. Germline V gives CDR1 MDHEN, CDR2 SYDVKM. The CDR3 region has the DNA TGTGCCAGCACCCGGGACAGGCGGGCATACGAGCAGTACTTC. This translates into CASTRDRRAYEQYF.

This clone was counted only a few times. The chain uses TRBV7-9 and TRBJ1-2, with a tentative D call TRBD1 (5 bases). V lost 0 bases and J lost 6, with 11 bases in between. CDR1 is SEHNR and CDR2 is FQNEAQ in the germline V gene (reference sequence). This CDR3 region has 14 residues. The CDR3 reads CASSLASGSDGYTF. Written as DNA, the CDR3 is TGTGCCAGCAGCTTAGCCTCAGGGTCTGATGGCTACACCTTC.

This clone was detected once. CDR3 DNA sequence: TGCAGTGCTAGTTTCCCCTCGGGTTACGAGCAGTACTTC. The encoded protein is CSASFPSGYEQYF. The V and J genes are TRBV20-1 and TRBJ2-7; D gene uncertain. Germline CDR1 and CDR2: DFQATT and SNEGSKA (reference sequence). The ends were cut back, 3 bases at V and 4 bases at J, with 13 bases in the middle. CDR3 length: 13 amino acids.